The 20 T cell receptor beta chains below all came from one sample that was sequenced in a study of cytomegalovirus exposure and HLA in healthy donors. The PCR ran on 60 Vbeta and 13 Jbeta primers. Measured with immunoSEQ multiplex PCR; TCRdb has only the in-frame clones, and not every one. Of about 140,000 clones listed, roughly 66% are singletons. Input material: PBMCs. These receptors came from a woman aged 55 to 70 in good health and CMV-seronegative.

CDR3 loop: CASSLVGTTQGGELFF. The CDR3, as DNA: TGTGCCAGCAGCTTGGTTGGGACTACGCAGGGTGGGGAGCTGTTTTTT. J is TRBJ2-2 and V is TRBV5-6; 7 nucleotides align to TRBD2. Germline trimming cut 0 bases from V and 8 bases from J; bases unmatched to any gene: 10. Germline CDR1 reads SGHDT; CDR2 reads YYEEEE. CDR3 length: 16 amino acids. The whole variable domain, remainder taken from reference TRBV5-6 and TRBJ2-2, is DAGVTQSPTHLIKTRGQQVTLRCSPKSGHDTVSWYQQALGQGPQFIFQYYEEEERQRGNFPDRFSGHQFPNYSSELNVNALLLGDSALYLCASSLVGTTQGGELFFGEGSRLTVL.

J is TRBJ2-6 and V is TRBV5-4, with 12 bases matching TRBD1. This CDR3 has 17 residues. Germline CDR1 is SGHNT and CDR2 is YYREEE (reference sequence). V gave up 4 bases and J gave up 3 bases; unmatched junction bases: 5. The CDR3 region has the DNA TGTGCCAGCAGCCCCGGGACAGGGGGCGGTGGGGCCAACGTCCTGACTTTC. This translates into CASSPGTGGGGANVLTF.

The chain carries TRBV5-1 and TRBJ2-1; no definite D call. This CDR3 has 15 residues. Deletions cut 4 bases from V and 9 bases from J, with 20 bases between. CDR1 is SGHRS, CDR2 YFSETQ, per germline. Here the CDR3 DNA reads TGCGCCAGCAGCATTTCCGATACCTTTCGCGGTGAGCAGTTCTTC. The encoded protein is CASSISDTFRGEQFF.

This chain links TRBV28 with TRBJ2-7; 7 nucleotides match TRBD1. The CDR3 spans 12 residues. The V gene's germline CDR1 is MDHEN and CDR2 SYDVKM. Trimming at V came to 9 bases and at J to 3 bases, leaving 5 bases not matched to a gene. Here the CDR3 DNA reads TGTGCCAGTATGGGACAGTTCTACGAGCAGTACTTC. This sequence encodes CASMGQFYEQYF.

The chain employs TRBV5-4 and TRBJ1-1; 7 bases map to TRBD1. J gave up 4 bases and V 4 bases, and 13 bases lay outside the gene matches. Germline lookup yields CDR1 SGHNT and CDR2 YYREEE (reference sequence). The CDR3 has 16 amino acids. The CDR3 region has the DNA TGTGCCAGCAGCGACCCCGGGCCTTCAGGGGGCACTGAAGCTTTCTTT. It yields the protein CASSDPGPSGGTEAFF.

V usage is TRBV9 and J usage is TRBJ2-5; 7 nucleotides align to TRBD1. This CDR3 spans 15 amino acids. Germline V gene sequence: CDR1 SGDLS, CDR2 YYNGEE. Trimming at V came to 1 base and at J to 3 bases, leaving 6 bases not matched to a gene. The CDR3 loop is CASSVNGDSKETQYF. The CDR3, as DNA: TGTGCCAGCAGCGTAAACGGGGACAGCAAAGAGACCCAGTACTTC.

This chain connects TRBV2 to TRBJ2-7; D gene uncertain. V lost 4 bases, J lost 4 bases, and 5 bases lay in between. The CDR3 sequence is 11 residues long. CDR1 and CDR2 (germline): SNHLY, FYNNEI. CDR3 nucleotides: TGTGCCAGCAGTGCCCTTTACGAGCAGTACTTC. It translates to CASSALYEQYF.

This clone has just a few counts. The chain links TRBV18 to TRBJ2-7; no definite D call. The CDR3 covers 14 residues. Per germline, CDR1 KGHSH and CDR2 LQKENI. The V and J ends lost 10 bases and 0 bases respectively, with 16 bases between them. The CDR3 nucleotides are TGTGCCACCGGATCGAGCGCGAACTCCTACGAGCAGTACTTC. Amino acids: CATGSSANSYEQYF.

J is TRBJ2-7 and V is TRBV27, with 7 bases that match TRBD1. From germline, CDR1 is MNHEY and CDR2 SMNVEV (reference sequence). The CDR3 consists of 15 residues. The V gene end was trimmed by 6 bases and the J gene end by 2 bases; junction bases not matched to a gene: 10. The CDR3 bases are TGTGCCAGCAGGCCGACGGGACAGCGGACCTACGAGCAGTACTTC. Protein: CASRPTGQRTYEQYF.

The chain carries TRBV5-1 and TRBJ1-1, with TRBD1 matching over 7 bases. Per germline, CDR1 SGHRS and CDR2 YFSETQ. V was clipped by 2 bases and J by 4 bases; unmatched bases: 2. The CDR3 spans 13 residues. The CDR3 nucleotides are TGCGCCAGCAGCTTTACAGGGGCCACTGAAGCTTTCTTT. Translation: CASSFTGATEAFF.

This chain connects TRBV7-9 to TRBJ2-3; possibly TRBD1 for D (5 bases). V was trimmed by 4 bases and J by 2 bases, leaving 19 bases between them. CDR1 is SEHNR, CDR2 FQNEAQ, per germline (reference sequence). The CDR3 is 17 residues long. In DNA, the CDR3 is TGTGCCAGCAGCTCTGCTCTTACTACAGGAGACACAGATACGCAGTATTTT. This gives the protein CASSSALTTGDTDTQYF.

Remarks on this clone: The sample contains more than one DNA sequence encoding this CDR3. The chain recombines TRBV29-1 with TRBJ2-6; TRBD1 is a possible D gene (5 bases). The CDR3 contains 14 residues. V was trimmed by 4 bases and J by 1 base, leaving 8 bases between them. Per the germline V gene, CDR1 is SQVTM and CDR2 is ANQGSEA. The CDR3: CSVAAGSGANVLTF. The CDR3 DNA reads TGCAGCGTTGCGGCAGGGTCTGGGGCCAACGTCCTGACTTTC.

CDR3 residues: CASSFSGGSSRGKLFF. The CDR3 nucleotides are TGTGCCAGCAGCTTCTCAGGTGGAAGTTCTCGGGGAAAACTGTTTTTT. J is TRBJ1-4 and V is TRBV7-2; no reliable D call. The CDR3 is 16 residues long. Germline assignment: CDR1 SGHTA and CDR2 FQGNSA. Trimming took off 3 bases at V and 10 bases at J, with 21 bases between the two ends.

A few counts support this clone. The chain is built from TRBV7-2 and TRBJ2-4; TRBD1 might be the D (6 bases). Germline CDR1 SGHTA, CDR2 FQGNSA. This CDR3 comprises 16 residues. The germline V and J ends were trimmed by 3 bases and 8 bases, with 20 bases remaining between them. The CDR3 region is CASSFPGAGKGDIQYF. DNA for the CDR3: TGTGCCAGCAGCTTCCCCGGGGCAGGGAAGGGGGACATTCAGTACTTC. Drawing the rest from reference TRBV7-2 and TRBJ2-4, the complete variable domain is GAGVSQSPSNKVTEKGKDVELRCDPISGHTALYWYRQSLGQGLEFLIYFQGNSAPDKSGLPSDRFSAERTGGSVSTLTIQRTQQEDSAVYLCASSFPGAGKGDIQYFGAGTRLSVL.

This clone came up a few times. The chain is built from TRBV9 and TRBJ2-5, with TRBD1 matching over 7 bases. There are 16 residues in the CDR3. Germline lookup yields CDR1 SGDLS and CDR2 YYNGEE. The junction had 12 bases not matched to a gene; V was cut back by 2 bases and J by 5 bases. Here the CDR3 reads CASSVGTRGSEETQYF. CDR3 DNA: TGTGCCAGCAGCGTGGGCACCAGGGGGTCCGAGGAGACCCAGTACTTC.

This clone showed up just a few times. The chain recombines TRBV6-6 with TRBJ1-1, with D perhaps matching TRBD1 (6 bases). Germline CDR1 is MNHNY and CDR2 is SVGAGI (reference sequence). The length of the CDR3 is 15 residues. With 7 bases removed from V and 4 bases from J, the gap between germline ends came to 19 bases. The chain's CDR3 is CASNPRGGGGTEAFF. Here the CDR3 DNA reads TGTGCCAGCAACCCCAGGGGCGGGGGCGGCACTGAAGCTTTCTTT.

The gene calls are TRBV5-4 and TRBJ1-1; D is possibly TRBD1 (6 bases). The CDR3 is 16 residues long. Trimming cost V 2 bases and J 6 bases, with 20 bases left between them. In germline, CDR1 is SGHNT, CDR2 YYREEE (reference sequence). The CDR3 protein is CASSFFHRVGVPEAFF. The CDR3 DNA reads TGTGCCAGCAGCTTTTTCCACAGGGTTGGGGTCCCTGAAGCTTTCTTT.

J is TRBJ1-3 and V is TRBV6-5; TRBD1 might be the D (6 bases). V was cut by 6 bases and J by 2 bases, with 11 bases left in between. The germline V gene encodes CDR1 MNHEY and CDR2 SVGAGI. There are 14 residues in the CDR3. CDR3 in DNA: TGTGCCAGCAGGCCTGACAGGACTGGAAACACCATATATTTT. This codes for CASRPDRTGNTIYF.

The gene calls are TRBV15 and TRBJ2-7; 13 bases are shared with TRBD2. CDR3 length: 14 amino acids. Germline V gives CDR1 LNHNV, CDR2 YYDKDF (reference sequence). Trimming at V came to 3 bases and at J to 5 bases, leaving 1 base not matched to a gene. Here the CDR3 DNA reads TGTGCCACCAGCAGCGGGACTAGCGGGAACGAGCAGTACTTC. This sequence encodes CATSSGTSGNEQYF. Complete variable domain (other parts from reference TRBV15 and TRBJ2-7): DAMVIQNPRYQVTQFGKPVTLSCSQTLNHNVMYWYQQKSSQAPKLLFHYYDKDFNNEADTPDNFQSRRPNTSFCFLDIRSPGLGDTAMYLCATSSGTSGNEQYFGPGTRLTVT.

In this sample, this clone turned up once. This chain uses TRBV6-5 with TRBJ1-5; D may be TRBD1 (6 bases). This CDR3 has 13 residues. Trimming left V 8 bases short and J 5 bases short, with 13 bases between. Germline CDR1 MNHEY, CDR2 SVGAGI. The CDR3 here is CASGATGDQPQHF. CDR3 DNA: TGTGCCAGCGGGGCGACAGGAGATCAGCCCCAGCATTTT.